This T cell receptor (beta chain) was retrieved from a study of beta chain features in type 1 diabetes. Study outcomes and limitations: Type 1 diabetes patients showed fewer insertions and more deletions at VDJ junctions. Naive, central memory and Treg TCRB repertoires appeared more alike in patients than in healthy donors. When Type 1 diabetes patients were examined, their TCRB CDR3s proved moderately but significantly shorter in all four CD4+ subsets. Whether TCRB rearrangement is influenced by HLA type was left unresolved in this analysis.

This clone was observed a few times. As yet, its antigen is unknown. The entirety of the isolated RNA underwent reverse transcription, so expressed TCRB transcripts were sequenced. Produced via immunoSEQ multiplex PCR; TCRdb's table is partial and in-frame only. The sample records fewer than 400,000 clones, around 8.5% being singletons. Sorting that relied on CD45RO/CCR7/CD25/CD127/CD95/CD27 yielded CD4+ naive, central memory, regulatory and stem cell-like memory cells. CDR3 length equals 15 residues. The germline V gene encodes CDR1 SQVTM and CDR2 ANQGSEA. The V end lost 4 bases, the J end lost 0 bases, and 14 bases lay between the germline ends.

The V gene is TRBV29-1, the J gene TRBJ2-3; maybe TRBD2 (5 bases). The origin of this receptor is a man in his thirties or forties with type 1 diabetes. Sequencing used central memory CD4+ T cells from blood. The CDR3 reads CSVGWGASSTDTQYF. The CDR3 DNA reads TGCAGCGTTGGATGGGGAGCATCTAGCACAGATACGCAGTATTTT.